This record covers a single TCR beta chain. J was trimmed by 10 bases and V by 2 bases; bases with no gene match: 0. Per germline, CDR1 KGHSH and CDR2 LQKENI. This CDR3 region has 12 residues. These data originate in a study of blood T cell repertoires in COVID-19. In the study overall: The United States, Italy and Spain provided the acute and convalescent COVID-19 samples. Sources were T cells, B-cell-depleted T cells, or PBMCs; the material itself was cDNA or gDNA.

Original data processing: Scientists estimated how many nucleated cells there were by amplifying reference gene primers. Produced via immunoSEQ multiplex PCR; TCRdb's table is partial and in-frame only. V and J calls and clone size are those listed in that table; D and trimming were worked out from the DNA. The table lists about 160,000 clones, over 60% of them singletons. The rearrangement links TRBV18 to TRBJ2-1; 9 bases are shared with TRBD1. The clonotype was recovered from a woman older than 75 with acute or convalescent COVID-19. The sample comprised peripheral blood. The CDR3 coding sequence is TGTGCCAGCTCACCAGGGACAGGGGAGCAGTTCTTC. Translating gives CASSPGTGEQFF. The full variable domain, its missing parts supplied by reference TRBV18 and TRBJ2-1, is NAGVMQNPRHLVRRRGQEARLRCSPMKGHSHVYWYRQLPEEGLKFMVYLQKENIIDESGMPKERFSAEFPKEGPSILRIQQVVRGDSAAYFCASSPGTGEQFFGPGTRLTVL.